This T cell receptor (beta chain) was obtained from a study of T-cell memory formation after mild COVID-19. V lost 3 bases to trimming and J lost 3 bases, with 9 bases between them. There are 13 residues in the CDR3. Germline assignment: CDR1 MNHEY and CDR2 SVGAGI. TCR alpha and TCR beta cDNA libraries carrying sample barcodes and UMIs were produced by 5'RACE using constant-segment primers. MiXCR, applied by TCRdb to the 5' RACE reads, yields one record per CDR3 protein. Here the sample spans about 440,000 distinct CDR3 sequences, approximately 20% being singletons. The sequencing input was PBMCs or a T cell subset sorted from them (not recorded which). This receptor was identified in an adult woman who had mild COVID-19 (a few samples of this study predate the infection). Cell type and time point are not known. The chain is built from TRBV6-5 and TRBJ2-7; D remains unclear. The CDR3 spells CASSYQANYEQYF. The DNA for the CDR3 is TGTGCCAGCAGTTATCAAGCCAACTACGAGCAGTACTTC.